The table lists the clone carrying this T cell receptor beta chain with a count of one. Its target is unknown. This sample was included in a study of T-cell reconstitution after alpha-beta-depleted transplantation in children. Unique molecular identifiers were incorporated into the prepared TCRbeta library. A single record per CDR3 protein comes from TCRdb applying MiXCR to the PCR reads. The data contain about 440,000 distinct CDR3 sequences, over 40% of them singletons. Study results and limitations: About two months after transplant, alpha-beta T cells reportedly came from several hundred expanded graft clones. T-cell counts and diversity at one year following transplant were attributed mainly to newly produced T cells. Several patients had high TCRbeta diversity at day 60; it came from surviving recipient T cells and thymic progenitors.

This CDR3 has 16 amino acids. V lost 0 bases to trimming and J lost 5 bases, with 17 bases between them. From germline, CDR1 is DFQATT and CDR2 SNEGSKA (reference sequence). The chain couples TRBV20-1 to TRBJ2-1, with a weak D call TRBD2 (6 bases). Sequenced material: PBMCs, taken before TCRalphabeta/CD19-depleted stem cell transplant. The receptor was isolated from a girl aged 2 to 10 with aplastic anemia, due to receive a stem cell transplant. The CDR3 DNA is TGCAGTGCTAGAGATCTTCGCCTAGCGTTTGACAATGAGCAGTTCTTC. This encodes CSARDLRLAFDNEQFF.